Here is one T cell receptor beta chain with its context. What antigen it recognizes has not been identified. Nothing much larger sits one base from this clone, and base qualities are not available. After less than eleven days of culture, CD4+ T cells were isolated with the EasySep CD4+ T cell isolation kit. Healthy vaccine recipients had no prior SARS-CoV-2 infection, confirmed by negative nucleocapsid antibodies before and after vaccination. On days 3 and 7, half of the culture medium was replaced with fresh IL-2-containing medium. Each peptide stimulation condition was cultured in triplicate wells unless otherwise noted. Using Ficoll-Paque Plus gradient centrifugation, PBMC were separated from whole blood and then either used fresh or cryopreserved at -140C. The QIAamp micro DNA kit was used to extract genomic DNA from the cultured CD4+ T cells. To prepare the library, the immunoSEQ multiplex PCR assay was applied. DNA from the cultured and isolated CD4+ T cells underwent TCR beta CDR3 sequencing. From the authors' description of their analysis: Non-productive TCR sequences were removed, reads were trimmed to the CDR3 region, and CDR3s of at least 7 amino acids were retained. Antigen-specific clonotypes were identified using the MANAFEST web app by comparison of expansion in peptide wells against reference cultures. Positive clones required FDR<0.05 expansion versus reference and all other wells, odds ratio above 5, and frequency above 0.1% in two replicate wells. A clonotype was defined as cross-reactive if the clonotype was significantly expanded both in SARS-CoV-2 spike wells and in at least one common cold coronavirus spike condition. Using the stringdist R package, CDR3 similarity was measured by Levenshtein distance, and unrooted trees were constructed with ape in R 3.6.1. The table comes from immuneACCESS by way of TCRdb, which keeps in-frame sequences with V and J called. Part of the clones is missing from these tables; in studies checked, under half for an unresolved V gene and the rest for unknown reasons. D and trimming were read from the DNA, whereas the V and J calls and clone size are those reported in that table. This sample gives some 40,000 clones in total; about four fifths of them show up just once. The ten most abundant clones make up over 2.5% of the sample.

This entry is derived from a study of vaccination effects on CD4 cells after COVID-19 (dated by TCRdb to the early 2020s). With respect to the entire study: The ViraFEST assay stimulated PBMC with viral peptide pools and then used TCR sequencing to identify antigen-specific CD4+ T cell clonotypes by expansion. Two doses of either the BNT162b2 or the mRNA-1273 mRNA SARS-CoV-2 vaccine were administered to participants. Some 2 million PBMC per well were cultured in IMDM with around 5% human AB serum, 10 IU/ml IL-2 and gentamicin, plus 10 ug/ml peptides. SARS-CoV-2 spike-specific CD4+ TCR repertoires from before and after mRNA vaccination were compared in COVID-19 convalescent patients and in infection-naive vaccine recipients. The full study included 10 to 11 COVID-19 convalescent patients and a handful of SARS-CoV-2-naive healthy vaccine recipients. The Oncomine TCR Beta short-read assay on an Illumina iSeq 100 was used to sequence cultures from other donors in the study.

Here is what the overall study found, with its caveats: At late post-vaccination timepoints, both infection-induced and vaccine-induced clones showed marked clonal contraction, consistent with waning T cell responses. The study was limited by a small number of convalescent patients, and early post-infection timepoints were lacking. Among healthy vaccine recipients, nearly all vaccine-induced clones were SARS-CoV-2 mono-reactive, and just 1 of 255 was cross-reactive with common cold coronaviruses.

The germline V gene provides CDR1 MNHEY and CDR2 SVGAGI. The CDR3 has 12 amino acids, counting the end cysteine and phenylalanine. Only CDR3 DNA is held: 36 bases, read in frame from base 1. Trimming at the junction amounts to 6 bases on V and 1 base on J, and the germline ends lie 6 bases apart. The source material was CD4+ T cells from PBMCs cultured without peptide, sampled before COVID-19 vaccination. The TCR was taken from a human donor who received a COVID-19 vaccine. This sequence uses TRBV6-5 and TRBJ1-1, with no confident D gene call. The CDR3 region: CASRRPNTEAFF. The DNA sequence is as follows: TGTGCCAGCAGGCGGCCGAACACTGAAGCTTTCTTT.